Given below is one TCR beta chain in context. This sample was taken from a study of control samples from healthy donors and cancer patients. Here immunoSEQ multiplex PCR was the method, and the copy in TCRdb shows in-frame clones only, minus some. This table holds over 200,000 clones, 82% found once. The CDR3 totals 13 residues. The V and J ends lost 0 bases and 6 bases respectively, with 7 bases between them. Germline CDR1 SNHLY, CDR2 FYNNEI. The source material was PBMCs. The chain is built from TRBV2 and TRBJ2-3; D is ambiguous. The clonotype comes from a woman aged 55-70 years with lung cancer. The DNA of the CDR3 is TGTGCCAGCAGTGAAGCGCAAGCGGATACGCAGTATTTT. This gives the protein CASSEAQADTQYF.